What follows describes a single TCR beta chain. The data were taken from a study of shared clonotypes between healthy human individuals. The table came from immunoSEQ multiplex PCR; TCRdb's copy has only in-frame clones and leaves some out. The data show roughly 2 million clones, roughly 95% seen once. Trimming took off 4 bases at V and 3 bases at J, with 8 bases between the two ends. Germline CDR1 reads SGDLS; CDR2 reads YYNGEE. This CDR3 is built from 13 residues. V and J are TRBV9 and TRBJ1-5; D is undetermined. The TCR sequence derives from a man between 18 and 35 years old in good health. Sequencing was done on a sample of naive CD4+ T cells sorted from blood. Subset defined: CD45RA+ positively selected. The CDR3 nucleotides read TGTGCCAGCAGCCTACATGACAATCAGCCCCAGCATTTT. Residues: CASSLHDNQPQHF.